This TCR beta chain was identified in a study of PD-1 blockade in classical Hodgkin lymphoma (dated by TCRdb to about 2020). In the study overall: The study used TCR beta sequencing and CyTOF to define a peripheral blood immune signature of response to PD-1 blockade in classical Hodgkin lymphoma. Here is what the overall study found, with its caveats: Only a single clinical trial cohort was studied, and what caused the repertoire differences, possibly disease activity or prior therapy, remained undefined. Baseline TCR diversity was reported to be lower in newly diagnosed patients than in healthy donors and to be lower still in relapsed/refractory patients.

Genomic DNA was isolated using the Qiagen DNeasy kit from unsorted PBMCs as well as from negatively selected CD4+ and CD8+ fractions. Amplification of TCR beta CDR3 regions was done by immunoSEQ multiplex PCR with primers that anneal to V and J segments. A synthetic immune receptor repertoire was used to minimize amplification bias, and any remaining bias was removed computationally after sequencing. Per the original workflow: Repertoire diversity was quantified as the Shannon entropy index using custom Python scripts. Unsorted, CD4+ and CD8+ repertoires were analyzed separately, except in combined analyses where CD4+ and CD8+ sequences were merged in silico. TCRdb re-hosts the immuneACCESS table, in-frame sequences only. Its copies lack some clones; in the studies checked, an unresolved V gene accounts for under half of them, and the cause for the rest is not known. V, J and clone size reflect that table, while D and trimming were determined from the DNA. In all, the sample holds about 15,000 clones, and 86% of those were seen once. The ten largest clones add up to 0.84% of the sample.

On this clone: Its antigen remains unidentified. No much larger clone exists at a distance of one base, and base qualities are not known.

This specimen's time point label, per the study, means: newly diagnosed, previously untreated cHL patient sample. CD4+ T cells were purified from thawed PBMCs by magnetic negative selection with a Miltenyi CD4+ T cell isolation kit. To serve as a comparison group for the relapsed/refractory trial patients, PBMCs were sequenced from patients with newly diagnosed, previously untreated classical Hodgkin lymphoma. Peripheral blood was collected in 8 mL Vacutainer Cell Preparation Tubes, from which PBMCs were isolated by centrifugation and then cryopreserved. Purified CD4+ and CD8+ fractions were generated only in cases for which an additional PBMC sample was available. Magnetically labelled cells were removed on LS columns in a quadroMACS separator, and the flow-through was retained as the purified fraction. Spanning cysteine to phenylalanine, the CDR3 consists of 18 amino acids. This entry keeps only the CDR3 DNA: 54 bases, framed from base 1.

The chain uses TRBV21-1 and TRBJ2-5; the table's D call, TRBD2, was not checked against the DNA. TRBV21-1 is given as a pseudogene. The sequence derives from a human donor with classical Hodgkin lymphoma. Material: CD4+ T cells from blood. The DNA is TGTGCCAGCACTTCAAGGCGGGCTAGCGGGAGGAGGAGCGAGACCCAGTACTTC. This translates into CASTSRRASGRRSETQYF.